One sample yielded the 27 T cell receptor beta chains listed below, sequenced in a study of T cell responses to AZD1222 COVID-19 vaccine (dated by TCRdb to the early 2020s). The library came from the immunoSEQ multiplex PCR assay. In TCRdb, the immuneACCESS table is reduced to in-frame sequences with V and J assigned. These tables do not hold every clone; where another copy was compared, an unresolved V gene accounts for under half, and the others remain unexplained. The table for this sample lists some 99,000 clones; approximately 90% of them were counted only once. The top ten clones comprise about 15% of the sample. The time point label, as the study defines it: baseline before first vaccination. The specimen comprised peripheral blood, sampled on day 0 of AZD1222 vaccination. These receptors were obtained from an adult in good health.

CDR3 coding DNA: TGTGCCAGTAGTATCGCCCTTGGGCCCCAGCATTTT. It specifies CASSIALGPQHF. J is TRBJ1-5 and V is TRBV19, with unresolved D. The CDR3 runs to 12 residues. Looked up from germline, CDR1 is LNHDA and CDR2 is SQIVND (reference sequence). V lost 3 bases, J lost 9 bases, and 9 bases lay in between. The whole variable domain, filled in from reference TRBV19 and TRBJ1-5, reads DGGITQSPKYLFRKEGQNVTLSCEQNLNHDAMYWYRQDPGQGLRLIYYSQIVNDFQKGDIAEGYSVSREKKESFPLTVTSAQKNPTAFYLCASSIALGPQHFGDGTRLSIL.

CDR3 sequence reads: CASSIVGGNTEAFF. CDR3 DNA sequence: TGTGCCAGTAGTATAGTTGGGGGGAACACTGAAGCTTTCTTT. This chain uses TRBV19 with TRBJ1-1; maybe TRBD1 (5 bases). Germline values: CDR1 LNHDA, CDR2 SQIVND (reference sequence). V lost 1 base to trimming and J lost 1 base, with 7 bases between them. This CDR3 contains 14 residues. Full variable domain (rest looked up from reference TRBV19 and TRBJ1-1): DGGITQSPKYLFRKEGQNVTLSCEQNLNHDAMYWYRQDPGQGLRLIYYSQIVNDFQKGDIAEGYSVSREKKESFPLTVTSAQKNPTAFYLCASSIVGGNTEAFFGQGTRLTVV.

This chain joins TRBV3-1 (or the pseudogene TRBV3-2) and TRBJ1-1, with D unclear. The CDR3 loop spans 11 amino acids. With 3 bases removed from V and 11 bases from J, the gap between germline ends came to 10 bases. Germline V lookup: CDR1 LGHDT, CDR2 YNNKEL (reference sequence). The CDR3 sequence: CASSQGKVAFF. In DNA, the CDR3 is TGTGCCAGCAGCCAGGGGAAAGTTGCTTTCTTT.

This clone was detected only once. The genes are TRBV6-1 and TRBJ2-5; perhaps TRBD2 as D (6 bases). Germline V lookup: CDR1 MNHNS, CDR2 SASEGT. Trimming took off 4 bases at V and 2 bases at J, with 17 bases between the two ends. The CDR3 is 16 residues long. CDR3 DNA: TGTGCCAGCAGTGTCCTTTGGGGGGTATCACAAGAGACCCAGTACTTC. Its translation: CASSVLWGVSQETQYF.

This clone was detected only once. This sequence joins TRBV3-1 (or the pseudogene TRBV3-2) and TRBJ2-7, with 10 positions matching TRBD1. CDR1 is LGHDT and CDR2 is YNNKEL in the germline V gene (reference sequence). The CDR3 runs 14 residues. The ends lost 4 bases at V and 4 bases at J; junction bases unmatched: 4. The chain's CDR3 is CASSPGTGVYEQYF. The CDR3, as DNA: TGTGCCAGCAGCCCGGGGACAGGGGTTTACGAGCAGTACTTC.

CDR3 residues: CASSIDRGNSPLHF. CDR3 coding DNA: TGTGCCAGTAGTATAGACAGGGGAAATTCACCCCTCCACTTT. The chain has TRBV19 and TRBJ1-6; a possible D gene is TRBD1 (6 bases). The CDR3 sequence is 14 residues long. Trimming removed 0 bases from V and 7 bases from J, with 7 bases in between. Germline-derived CDR1 and CDR2 are LNHDA and SQIVND (reference sequence).

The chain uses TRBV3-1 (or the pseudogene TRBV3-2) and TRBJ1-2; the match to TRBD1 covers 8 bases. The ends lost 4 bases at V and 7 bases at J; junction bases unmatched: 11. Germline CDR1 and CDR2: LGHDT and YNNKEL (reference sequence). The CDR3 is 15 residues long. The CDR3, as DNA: TGTGCCAGCAGCCGCGACAGGGGTCTCGCGGGTGGCTACACCTTC. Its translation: CASSRDRGLAGGYTF.

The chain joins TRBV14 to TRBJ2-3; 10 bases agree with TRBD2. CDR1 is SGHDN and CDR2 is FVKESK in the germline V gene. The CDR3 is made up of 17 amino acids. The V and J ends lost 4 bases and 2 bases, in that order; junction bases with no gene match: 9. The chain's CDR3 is CASSPSIAGGSTDTQYF. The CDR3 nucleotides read TGTGCCAGCAGCCCGAGCATAGCGGGAGGATCCACAGATACGCAGTATTTT.

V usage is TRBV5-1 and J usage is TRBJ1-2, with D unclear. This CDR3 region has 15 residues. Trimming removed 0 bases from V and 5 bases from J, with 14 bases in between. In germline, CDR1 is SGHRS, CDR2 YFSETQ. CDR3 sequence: CASSLANILRYGYTF. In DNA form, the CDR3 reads TGCGCCAGCAGCTTGGCCAATATCCTAAGGTATGGCTACACCTTC.

CDR3 DNA: TGTGCCAGCAGTGAGGTCCCGAAGCGCTCACCCCTCCACTTT. This encodes CASSEVPKRSPLHF. V is TRBV25-1 and J is TRBJ1-6; D gene unclear. The V gene's germline CDR1 is MGHDK and CDR2 SYGVNS. The CDR3 spans 14 residues. Trimming removed 3 bases from V and 10 bases from J, with 13 bases in between.

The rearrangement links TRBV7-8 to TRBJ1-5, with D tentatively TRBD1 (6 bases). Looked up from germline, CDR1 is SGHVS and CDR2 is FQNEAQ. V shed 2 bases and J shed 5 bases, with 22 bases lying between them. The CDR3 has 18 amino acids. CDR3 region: CASSLSIHRVGVDQPQHF. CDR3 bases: TGTGCCAGCAGCTTATCAATCCACAGGGTGGGGGTGGATCAGCCCCAGCATTTT. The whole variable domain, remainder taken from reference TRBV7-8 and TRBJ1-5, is GAGVSQSPRYKVAKRGQDVALRCDPISGHVSLFWYQQALGQGPEFLTYFQNEAQLDKSGLPSDRFFAERPEGSVSTLKIQRTQQEDSAVYLCASSLSIHRVGVDQPQHFGDGTRLSIL.

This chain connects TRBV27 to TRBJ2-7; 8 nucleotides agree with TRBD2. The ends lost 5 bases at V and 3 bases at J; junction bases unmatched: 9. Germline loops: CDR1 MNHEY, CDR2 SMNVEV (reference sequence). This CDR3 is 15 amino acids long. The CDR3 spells CASSGLAGIYYEQYF. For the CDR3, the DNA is TGTGCCAGCAGTGGATTAGCGGGGATCTACTACGAGCAGTACTTC.

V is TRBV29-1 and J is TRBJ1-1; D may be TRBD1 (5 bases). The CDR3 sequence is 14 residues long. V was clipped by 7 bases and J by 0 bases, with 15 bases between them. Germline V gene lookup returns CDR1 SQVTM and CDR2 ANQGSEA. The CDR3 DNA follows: TGCAGCGCAAGACGGCTACAGGTGAACACTGAAGCTTTCTTT. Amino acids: CSARRLQVNTEAFF.

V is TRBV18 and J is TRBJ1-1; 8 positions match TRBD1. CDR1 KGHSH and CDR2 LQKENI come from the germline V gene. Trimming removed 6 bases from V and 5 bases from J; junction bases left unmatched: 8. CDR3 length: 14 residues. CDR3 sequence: CASSLGQGMTEAFF. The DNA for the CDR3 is TGTGCCAGCTCTCTCGGACAGGGAATGACTGAAGCTTTCTTT. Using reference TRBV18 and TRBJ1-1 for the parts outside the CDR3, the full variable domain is NAGVMQNPRHLVRRRGQEARLRCSPMKGHSHVYWYRQLPEEGLKFMVYLQKENIIDESGMPKERFSAEFPKEGPSILRIQQVVRGDSAAYFCASSLGQGMTEAFFGQGTRLTVV.

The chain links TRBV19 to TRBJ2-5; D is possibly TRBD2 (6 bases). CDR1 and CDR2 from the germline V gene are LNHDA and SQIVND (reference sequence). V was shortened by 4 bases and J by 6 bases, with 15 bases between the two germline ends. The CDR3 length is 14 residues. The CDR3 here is CASSTVGGFKTQYF. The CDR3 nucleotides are TGTGCCAGTAGTACGGTGGGGGGTTTTAAGACCCAGTACTTC.

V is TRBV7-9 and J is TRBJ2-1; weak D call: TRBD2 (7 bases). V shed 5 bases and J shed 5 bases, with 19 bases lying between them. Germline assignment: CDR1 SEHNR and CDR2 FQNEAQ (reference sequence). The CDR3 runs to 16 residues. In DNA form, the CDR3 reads TGTGCCAGCAGCCTCATAGGGGGGGGGCCCCACAATGAGCAGTTCTTC. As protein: CASSLIGGGPHNEQFF.

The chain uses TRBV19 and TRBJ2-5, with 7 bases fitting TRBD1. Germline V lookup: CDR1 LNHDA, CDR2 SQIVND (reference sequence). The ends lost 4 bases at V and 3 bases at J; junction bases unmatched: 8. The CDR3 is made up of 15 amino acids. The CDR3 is CASSKIQGLEETQYF. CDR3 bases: TGTGCCAGTAGTAAAATACAGGGGTTGGAAGAGACCCAGTACTTC.

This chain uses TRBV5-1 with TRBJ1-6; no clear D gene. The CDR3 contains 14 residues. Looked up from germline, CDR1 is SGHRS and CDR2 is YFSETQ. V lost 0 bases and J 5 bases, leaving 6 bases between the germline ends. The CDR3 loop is CASSLADNNSPLHF. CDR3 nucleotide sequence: TGCGCCAGCAGCTTGGCAGATAATAATTCACCCCTCCACTTT.

The CDR3 region is CASSFSTSSGNTIYF. CDR3 coding DNA: TGTGCCAGCAGTTTCTCGACTTCTTCTGGAAACACCATATATTTT. V is TRBV6-6 and J is TRBJ1-3; D is uncertain. V lost 4 bases and J lost 1, with 11 bases in between. The V gene's germline CDR1 is MNHNY and CDR2 SVGAGI (reference sequence). This CDR3 is 15 amino acids long.

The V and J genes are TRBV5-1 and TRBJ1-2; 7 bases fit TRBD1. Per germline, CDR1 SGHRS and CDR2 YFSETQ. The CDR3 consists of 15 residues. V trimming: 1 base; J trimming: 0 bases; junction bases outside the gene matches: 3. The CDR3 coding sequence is TGCGCCAGCAGCTTGATGACAGGGCCTAACTATGGCTACACCTTC. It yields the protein CASSLMTGPNYGYTF.

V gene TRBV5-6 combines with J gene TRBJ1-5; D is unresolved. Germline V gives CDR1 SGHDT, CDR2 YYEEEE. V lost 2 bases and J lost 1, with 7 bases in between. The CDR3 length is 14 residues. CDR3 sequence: CASSFGRSNQPQHF. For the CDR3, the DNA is TGTGCCAGCAGCTTTGGTAGAAGCAATCAGCCCCAGCATTTT.

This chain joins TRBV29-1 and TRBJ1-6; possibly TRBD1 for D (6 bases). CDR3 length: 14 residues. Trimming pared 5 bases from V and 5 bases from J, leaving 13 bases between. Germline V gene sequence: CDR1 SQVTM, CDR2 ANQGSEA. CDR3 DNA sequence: TGCAGCGTTCGGGGGCAAGGGGATAATTCACCCCTCCACTTT. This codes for CSVRGQGDNSPLHF.

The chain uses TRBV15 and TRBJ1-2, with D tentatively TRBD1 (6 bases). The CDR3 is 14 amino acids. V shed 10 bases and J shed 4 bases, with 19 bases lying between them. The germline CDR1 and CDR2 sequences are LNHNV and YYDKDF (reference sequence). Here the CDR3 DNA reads TGTGCCAGTTCTCCTTCGGACAGCTTCTATGGCTACACCTTC. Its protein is CASSPSDSFYGYTF.

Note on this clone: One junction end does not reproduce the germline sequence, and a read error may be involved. CDR3 region: CASSPEFEAAF. CDR3 coding DNA: TGTGCCAGCAGCCCCGAGTTTGAGGCCGCCTTC. This rearrangement joins TRBV7-9 to TRBJ1-2; D is uncertain. The CDR3 consists of 11 residues. Germline V gives CDR1 SEHNR, CDR2 FQNEAQ (reference sequence).

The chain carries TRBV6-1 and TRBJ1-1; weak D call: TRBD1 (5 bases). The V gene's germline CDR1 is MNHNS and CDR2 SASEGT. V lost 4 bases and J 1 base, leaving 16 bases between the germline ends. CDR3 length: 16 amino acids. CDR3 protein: CASSVPGRAWNTEAFF. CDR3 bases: TGTGCCAGCAGTGTCCCGGGACGGGCATGGAACACTGAAGCTTTCTTT.

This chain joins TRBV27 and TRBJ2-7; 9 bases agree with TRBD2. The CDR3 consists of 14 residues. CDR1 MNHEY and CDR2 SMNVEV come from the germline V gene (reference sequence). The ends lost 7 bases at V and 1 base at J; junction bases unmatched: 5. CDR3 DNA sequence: TGTGCCAGCACCCCGCTAGCGGGGTCCTACGAGCAGTACTTC. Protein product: CASTPLAGSYEQYF.

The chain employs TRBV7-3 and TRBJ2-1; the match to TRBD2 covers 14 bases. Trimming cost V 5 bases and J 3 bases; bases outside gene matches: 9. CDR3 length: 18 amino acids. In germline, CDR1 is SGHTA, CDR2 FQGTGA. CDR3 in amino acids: CASSPRGTSGSYYNEQFF. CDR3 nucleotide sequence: TGTGCCAGCAGCCCAAGGGGGACTAGCGGGAGTTACTACAATGAGCAGTTCTTC. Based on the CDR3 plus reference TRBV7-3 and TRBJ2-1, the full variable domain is GAGVSQTPSNKVTEKGKYVELRCDPISGHTALYWYRQSLGQGPEFLIYFQGTGAADDSGLPNDRFFAVRPEGSVSTLKIQRTERGDSAVYLCASSPRGTSGSYYNEQFFGPGTRLTVL.